The 8 T cell receptor beta chains below all came from one sample that was sequenced in a study of blood T cells in healthy people across ages. Alongside a J-beta primer mix, a sample-barcoded 5' primer served in a second PCR lasting 7 to 11 cycles. TCRdb passed the 5' RACE reads through MiXCR, listing each CDR3 protein once. The data show 270,000 or so distinct CDR3 sequences, about 25% seen once. Sample: blood. These receptors originate from a woman in her 70s in good health.

The rearrangement links TRBV3-1 to TRBJ2-7, with D possibly matching TRBD2 (5 bases). Between the trimmed V and J ends, which lost 0 bases and 0 bases, there was a span of 9 bases. Per germline, CDR1 LGHDT and CDR2 YNNKEL (reference sequence). There are 15 residues in the CDR3. The CDR3 region has the DNA TGTGCCAGCAGCCAAGATGTCCGGGGCTCCTACGAGCAGTACTTC. It encodes CASSQDVRGSYEQYF.

The rearrangement uses TRBV12-3 or TRBV12-4 and TRBJ1-2; no firm D call. Trimming cost V 6 bases and J 7 bases, with 15 bases left between them. There are 13 residues in the CDR3. This chain's CDR3 is CASSSKGLSGYTF. The CDR3 DNA is TGTGCCAGCAGCTCCAAAGGGCTGAGTGGCTACACCTTC.

The CDR3 bases are TGTGCCAGCAGTTACGCGGCAGGGCAGTACTTC. Its protein product is CASSYAAGQYF. The J gene is TRBJ2-5, the V gene TRBV6-2 or TRBV6-3; tentatively, D is TRBD1 (5 bases). The V gene lost 2 bases and the J gene lost 11 bases, with 9 bases spanning the gap. This CDR3 contains 11 residues. Per germline, CDR1 MNHEY and CDR2 SVGEGT.

A remark on this clonotype: A junction boundary mismatches the germline segment, possibly from a read error. The chain is built from TRBV12-3 or TRBV12-4 and TRBJ2-5, with unresolved D. This CDR3 is built from 11 residues. Written as DNA, the CDR3 is TGTGTCAGCAGTTTGGGGTACGAGCAGCACTTC. Its protein is CVSSLGYEQHF.

This rearrangement joins TRBV20-1 to TRBJ2-7; TRBD2 matches at 12 bases. In germline, CDR1 is DFQATT, CDR2 SNEGSKA (reference sequence). V lost 5 bases to trimming and J lost 5 bases; unmatched junction nucleotides: 10. This CDR3 spans 15 amino acids. The CDR3 loop is CSAPYGLAGSDEQYF. In DNA, the CDR3 is TGCAGTGCTCCCTACGGACTAGCGGGGTCCGACGAGCAGTACTTC.

This clonotype was recorded many times. The gene calls are TRBV28 and TRBJ1-1; no definite D call. V was shortened by 1 base and J by 5 bases, with 11 bases between the two germline ends. The V gene's germline CDR1 is MDHEN and CDR2 SYDVKM. This CDR3 contains 14 residues. CDR3 loop: CASSLSRSETEAFF. The CDR3 DNA sequence: TGTGCCAGCAGTTTATCTCGTTCTGAGACTGAAGCTTTCTTT.

This clonotype was observed a few times. The V and J genes are TRBV29-1 and TRBJ2-7, with 11 bases fitting TRBD1. CDR3 length: 14 amino acids. The V and J ends lost 3 bases and 3 bases, in that order; junction bases with no gene match: 4. Germline CDR1 reads SQVTM; CDR2 reads ANQGSEA. The DNA for the CDR3 is TGCAGCGTTGATGAGGGGACAGGGGGCTACGAGCAGTACTTC. Its protein product is CSVDEGTGGYEQYF.

The J gene is TRBJ2-1, the V gene TRBV14; 8 positions agree with TRBD2. The CDR3 consists of 15 residues. V was clipped by 4 bases and J by 7 bases; unmatched bases: 9. Germline assignment: CDR1 SGHDN and CDR2 FVKESK. The CDR3 bases are TGTGCCAGCAGCCCCGCGGGGGGCCTCACAAATGAGCAGTTCTTC. This translates into CASSPAGGLTNEQFF.